These 19 T cell receptor beta chains originate from one sample sequenced in a study of shared clonotypes between healthy human individuals. Profiled with immunoSEQ multiplex PCR; TCRdb holds only in-frame clones, not every one. This table has 400,000 to 500,000 clones, less than 80% appearing once. Sequencing was done on a sample of PBMCs. These receptors were taken from a middle-aged woman in good health. Some clones in this sample may be carry-over from other donors' samples.

V gene TRBV7-6 combines with J gene TRBJ2-1, with 8 bases fitting TRBD2. CDR3 length equals 16 residues. V shed 5 bases and J 5 bases; nucleotides not matched to a gene: 11. CDR1 and CDR2 (germline): SGHVS, FNYEAQ. CDR3 loop: CASSVMAGGGDNEQFF. CDR3 in DNA: TGTGCCAGCAGCGTCATGGCGGGAGGCGGGGACAATGAGCAGTTCTTC.

The V call is TRBV7-8, the J call TRBJ1-1; TRBD1 aligns across 9 bases. The CDR3 is 15 residues long. V gave up 0 bases and J gave up 6 bases; unmatched junction bases: 5. Per germline, CDR1 SGHVS and CDR2 FQNEAQ. As DNA, the CDR3 is TGTGCCAGCAGCTTAGCGGACAGGGGTCTCCCTGAAGCTTTCTTT. Encoded protein: CASSLADRGLPEAFF.

The chain employs TRBV19 and TRBJ2-7; D unresolved. The V and J ends lost 6 bases and 3 bases respectively, with 9 bases between them. CDR1 and CDR2 (germline): LNHDA, SQIVND (reference sequence). The CDR3 length is 12 residues. CDR3 protein: CASRQRNYEQYF. For the CDR3, the DNA is TGTGCCAGTAGGCAACGCAACTACGAGCAGTACTTC.

This sequence joins TRBV18 and TRBJ2-1; 9 nucleotides align to TRBD2. The germline V gene encodes CDR1 KGHSH and CDR2 LQKENI. After removal of 4 bases from V and 0 bases from J, the junction contained 1 base not matched to a gene. The CDR3 covers 15 residues. In DNA form, the CDR3 reads TGTGCCAGCTCACTTAGCGGGAGCTCCTACAATGAGCAGTTCTTC. This codes for CASSLSGSSYNEQFF.

This chain links TRBV19 with TRBJ1-1, with D possibly TRBD1 on 6 matching bases. Germline CDR1 LNHDA, CDR2 SQIVND (reference sequence). This CDR3 spans 14 amino acids. V was cut by 3 bases and J by 7 bases, with 15 bases left in between. CDR3 coding DNA: TGTGCCAGTAGTATTTGGGAGGACAGCCTTGAAGCTTTCTTT. Translated: CASSIWEDSLEAFF.

The chain combines TRBV5-1 with TRBJ2-5; 8 bases align to TRBD1. Trimming at V came to 1 base and at J to 4 bases, leaving 6 bases not matched to a gene. The germline V gene encodes CDR1 SGHRS and CDR2 YFSETQ. This CDR3 is built from 15 residues. The CDR3 sequence is CASSLTGGSRETQYF. The CDR3 nucleotides are TGCGCCAGCAGCTTGACAGGGGGTTCCAGAGAGACCCAGTACTTC.

This clone was seen only a few times. J is TRBJ1-3 and V is TRBV28; 10 bases align to TRBD1. The V gene end was trimmed by 5 bases and the J gene end by 3 bases; junction bases not matched to a gene: 7. The CDR3 totals 16 residues. Germline-derived CDR1 and CDR2 are MDHEN and SYDVKM. Here the CDR3 reads CASSPQTGGFGNTIYF. The DNA for the CDR3 is TGTGCCAGCAGTCCCCAGACAGGGGGCTTTGGAAACACCATATATTTT.

The chain combines TRBV18 with TRBJ1-4; D unresolved. V lost 0 bases, J lost 0 bases, and 8 bases lay in between. The CDR3 sequence is 16 residues long. Germline V lookup: CDR1 KGHSH, CDR2 LQKENI. DNA for the CDR3: TGTGCCAGCTCACCACCGAAAGATGCAACTAATGAAAAACTGTTTTTT. Its translation: CASSPPKDATNEKLFF.

This clone was detected once. The chain carries TRBV5-6 and TRBJ1-5; TRBD1 agrees at 9 bases. Germline CDR1 SGHDT, CDR2 YYEEEE. With V trimmed by 4 bases and J by 7 bases, 6 bases remained unmatched. The CDR3 runs to 14 residues. CDR3 coding DNA: TGTGCCAGCAGCAGGACAGGGGACGGGCAGCCCCAGCATTTT. It codes for CASSRTGDGQPQHF.

This rearrangement joins TRBV29-1 to TRBJ2-1; 10 positions match TRBD1. The CDR3 has 15 amino acids. V was pared by 7 bases and J by 2 bases, with 8 bases of the junction left unmatched. CDR1 is SQVTM, CDR2 ANQGSEA, per germline. The CDR3 nucleotides read TGCAGCGCCTCACCCGACAGGGGGCCCTACAATGAGCAGTTCTTC. It specifies CSASPDRGPYNEQFF.

This chain uses TRBV1 with TRBJ2-5; TRBD2, the table's D call, lacks a check against the DNA. TRBV1 is marked as a pseudogene. This CDR3 comprises 17 residues. CDR3 loop: CTSSQDGTTGLLETQYF. DNA of the CDR3: TGCACCAGCAGCCAGGATGGGACTACGGGCCTCCTAGAGACCCAGTACTTC.

The rearrangement joins TRBV6-5 to TRBJ2-1; TRBD2 matches at 7 bases. CDR1 and CDR2 (germline): MNHEY, SVGAGI. Germline trimming cut 8 bases from V and 3 bases from J; bases unmatched to any gene: 10. This CDR3 region has 15 residues. CDR3 nucleotides: TGTGCCAGCTCACCGTCCGGACTAGTCTACAATGAGCAGTTCTTC. This encodes CASSPSGLVYNEQFF.

The V gene is TRBV7-2, the J gene TRBJ2-1; D uncertain. The CDR3 consists of 14 residues. Per the germline V gene, CDR1 is SGHTA and CDR2 is FQGNSA. Trimming left V 1 base short and J 7 bases short, with 11 bases between. CDR3 in amino acids: CASSLEAMTNEQFF. In DNA form, the CDR3 reads TGTGCCAGCAGCTTAGAGGCTATGACGAATGAGCAGTTCTTC.

The rearrangement joins TRBV5-4 to TRBJ2-7; TRBD1 aligns across 8 bases. Germline V lookup: CDR1 SGHNT, CDR2 YYREEE (reference sequence). J lost 2 bases, V lost 4 bases, and 11 bases had no gene match. The CDR3 has 16 amino acids. The CDR3 DNA follows: TGTGCCAGCAGCAGAAATTCACAGGGGGTGGCCTACGAGCAGTACTTC. Translated, it gives CASSRNSQGVAYEQYF. The variable domain in full, completed from reference TRBV5-4 and TRBJ2-7, reads ETGVTQSPTHLIKTRGQQVTLRCSSQSGHNTVSWYQQALGQGPQFIFQYYREEENGRGNFPPRFSGLQFPNYSSELNVNALELDDSALYLCASSRNSQGVAYEQYFGPGTRLTVT.

The V and J genes are TRBV2 and TRBJ2-2; 8 bases align to TRBD1. In germline, CDR1 is SNHLY, CDR2 FYNNEI. CDR3 length: 13 residues. V lost 7 bases and J lost 7; bases outside the gene matches: 5. The CDR3 is CASTTGDGGELFF. For the CDR3, the DNA is TGTGCCAGCACGACAGGGGATGGCGGGGAGCTGTTTTTT.

The J gene is TRBJ2-2, the V gene TRBV28; 7 positions agree with TRBD2. CDR3 length equals 18 residues. Losses at the gene ends were 6 bases for V and 0 bases for J; bases not matched to a gene: 13. CDR1 MDHEN and CDR2 SYDVKM come from the germline V gene. CDR3 nucleotide sequence: TGTGCCAGCAGGCAACCCCTAGGGCGGGGGTCGAACACCGGGGAGCTGTTTTTT. This translates into CASRQPLGRGSNTGELFF. Variable domain in full (rest from reference TRBV28 and TRBJ2-2): DVKVTQSSRYLVKRTGEKVFLECVQDMDHENMFWYRQDPGLGLRLIYFSYDVKMKEKGDIPEGYSVSREKKERFSLILESASTNQTSMYLCASRQPLGRGSNTGELFFGEGSRLTVL.

V usage is TRBV11-3 and J usage is TRBJ2-2; a weak D match, TRBD2 (6 bases). Trimming pared 6 bases from V and 4 bases from J, leaving 12 bases between. The V gene's germline CDR1 is SGHNT and CDR2 YENEEA. CDR3 length: 14 residues. The CDR3 bases are TGTGCCAGCAGTTCGGGACTCCGCACCGGGGAGCTGTTTTTT. Protein: CASSSGLRTGELFF.

This clone appeared many times. The chain couples TRBV30 to TRBJ2-2, with a tentative D call TRBD1 (5 bases). The CDR3 runs to 16 residues. V lost 2 bases, J lost 5 bases, and 18 bases lay in between. CDR1 and CDR2 (germline): GTSNPN, SVGIG (reference sequence). The CDR3 region is CAWSPLGQRFTGELFF. CDR3 in DNA: TGTGCCTGGAGTCCCCTGGGGCAGCGATTTACCGGGGAGCTGTTTTTT.

V usage is TRBV6-1 and J usage is TRBJ2-7, with 7 positions matching TRBD1. V was pared by 3 bases and J by 2 bases, with 10 bases of the junction left unmatched. Per germline, CDR1 MNHNS and CDR2 SASEGT. The CDR3 has 16 residues. Here the CDR3 DNA reads TGTGCCAGCAGTGACGTTTCCGGACAGGTCCCCTACGAGCAGTACTTC. Translation: CASSDVSGQVPYEQYF.